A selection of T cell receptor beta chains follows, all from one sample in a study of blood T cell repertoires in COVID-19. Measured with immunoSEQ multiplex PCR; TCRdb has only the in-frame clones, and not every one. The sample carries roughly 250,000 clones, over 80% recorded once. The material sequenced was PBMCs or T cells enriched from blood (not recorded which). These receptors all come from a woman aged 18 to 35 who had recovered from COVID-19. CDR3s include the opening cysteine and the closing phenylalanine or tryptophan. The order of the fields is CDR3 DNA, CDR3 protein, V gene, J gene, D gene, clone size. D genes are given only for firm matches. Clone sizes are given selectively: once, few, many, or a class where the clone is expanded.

TGTGCCAGCAGTAGGGGACTGACTTACAATGAGCAGTTCTTC,CASSRGLTYNEQFF,TRBV6-2/TRBV6-3,TRBJ2-1,.,.
TGTGCCAGCAGCTCCAAAGTATACACTGAGCAGTTCTTC,CASSSKVYTEQFF,TRBV5-4,TRBJ2-1,.,.
TGTGCCAGTAGTAGGCGCACTAACTACAATGAGCAGTTCTTC,CASSRRTNYNEQFF,TRBV19,TRBJ2-1,.,.
TGTGCCAGCAGCCTCGAGGGACAGGGGGCGGGGGAGCAGTACTTC,CASSLEGQGAGEQYF,TRBV9,TRBJ2-7,TRBD1,.
TGTGCCAGTAGTATAACAGGGCTCAACACTGAAGCTTTCTTT,CASSITGLNTEAFF,TRBV19,TRBJ1-1,.,.
TGTGCCAGCAGCTTAGTCGCCCCAGGGGTGAAGTATGGCTACACCTTC,CASSLVAPGVKYGYTF,TRBV7-9,TRBJ1-2,.,.
TGTGCCAGCAGGAAGACAGGGGTTAAAACAACTAATGAAAAACTGTTTTTT,CASRKTGVKTTNEKLFF,TRBV2,TRBJ1-4,TRBD1,.
TGTGCCAGCAGCTTTCCCGATCAGCCCCAGCATTTT,CASSFPDQPQHF,TRBV7-9,TRBJ1-5,.,.
TGTGCCACCAGCAGAGTTCCGGATGCCTTTTCGAATGAGGCGAGGAACACTGAAGCTTTCTTT,CATSRVPDAFSNEARNTEAFF,TRBV15,TRBJ1-1,.,.
TGTGCCAGCAGCTCGCCCGGAAAACCCGGGACAGGACAAAACACTGAAGCTTTCTTT,CASSSPGKPGTGQNTEAFF,TRBV7-9,TRBJ1-1,TRBD1,.
TGTGCCAGCAGCGTAGTCGGGACTAGCTACGAGCAGTACTTC,CASSVVGTSYEQYF,TRBV9,TRBJ2-7,TRBD2,.
TGTGCCAGCAGTTCCCCAGACAGTCATGGAGGGTACAATGAGCAGTTCTTC,CASSSPDSHGGYNEQFF,TRBV6-2/TRBV6-3,TRBJ2-1,.,.
TGTGCCTATGGTAACCAACGGGGTTTACGGGGCAATCAGCCCCAGCATTTT,CAYGNQRGLRGNQPQHF,TRBV6-4,TRBJ1-5,.,.
TGTGCCAGCAGCTCTCGGGGCCTAGCGGGGAAAAACATTCAGTACTTC,CASSSRGLAGKNIQYF,TRBV7-9,TRBJ2-4,TRBD2,.
TGTGCCAGCAGCGCGAGAGTATGGGGGGGTATTTACTACAATGAGCAGTTCTTC,CASSARVWGGIYYNEQFF,TRBV13,TRBJ2-1,TRBD2,.
TGCGCCAGCAGCTTGGAGCCCGACACCAGCATCTCCTACGAGCAGTACTTC,CASSLEPDTSISYEQYF,TRBV5-1,TRBJ2-7,.,.
TGTGCCAGCAGCGTAGGACTAGCGGGAGTGGAGACCCAGTACTTC,CASSVGLAGVETQYF,TRBV9,TRBJ2-5,TRBD2,.
TGTGCCAGCAGTCCACCAGGGGCCCCAAGGGATGAGCAGTTCTTC,CASSPPGAPRDEQFF,TRBV28,TRBJ2-1,.,.
TGCAGTTACAAAGAAGACTTGAACACTGAAGCTTTCTTT,CSYKEDLNTEAFF,TRBV29-1,TRBJ1-1,.,once
TGTGCCAGCAGTGAGCTTCCTGGACAGGGGAACTCCTACGAGCAGTACTTC,CASSELPGQGNSYEQYF,TRBV2,TRBJ2-7,TRBD1,.
TGCGCCAGCAGCTTGAAGGGGATAGGCACTGAAGCTTTCTTT,CASSLKGIGTEAFF,TRBV5-1,TRBJ1-1,.,once
TGTGCCAGCAGCCTCACAGGGCCTGGCTACACCTTC,CASSLTGPGYTF,TRBV11-2,TRBJ1-2,.,.